The T cell receptor beta chain under discussion was sequenced for a study of control samples from healthy donors and cancer patients. The CDR3 is 12 residues long. Trimming took 8 bases from V and 6 from J, leaving 8 bases between them. The protocol was immunoSEQ multiplex PCR, while the TCRdb copy is restricted to in-frame clones and leaves out a portion. The sample contains about 94,000 clones, 90% of which appear only once. The V gene is TRBV12-3 or TRBV12-4, the J gene TRBJ1-6; no clear D. The receptor was isolated from a woman aged 18 to 35 in good health. The specimen sequenced was blood. CDR3 amino acids: CASGNPNSPLHF. Here the CDR3 DNA reads TGTGCCAGCGGGAACCCTAATTCACCCCTCCACTTT.